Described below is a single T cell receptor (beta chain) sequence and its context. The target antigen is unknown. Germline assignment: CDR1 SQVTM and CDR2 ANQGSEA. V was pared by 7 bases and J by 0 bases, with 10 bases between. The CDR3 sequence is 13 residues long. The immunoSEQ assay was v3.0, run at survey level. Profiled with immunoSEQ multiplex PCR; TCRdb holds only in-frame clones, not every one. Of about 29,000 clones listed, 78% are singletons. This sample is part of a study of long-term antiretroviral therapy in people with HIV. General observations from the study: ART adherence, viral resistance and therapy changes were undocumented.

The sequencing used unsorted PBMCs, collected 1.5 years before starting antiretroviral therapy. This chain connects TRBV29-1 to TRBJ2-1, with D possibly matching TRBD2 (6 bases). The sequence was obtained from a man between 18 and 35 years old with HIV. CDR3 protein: CSATAGSYNEQFF. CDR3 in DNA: TGCAGCGCCACAGCGGGCTCCTACAATGAGCAGTTCTTC.